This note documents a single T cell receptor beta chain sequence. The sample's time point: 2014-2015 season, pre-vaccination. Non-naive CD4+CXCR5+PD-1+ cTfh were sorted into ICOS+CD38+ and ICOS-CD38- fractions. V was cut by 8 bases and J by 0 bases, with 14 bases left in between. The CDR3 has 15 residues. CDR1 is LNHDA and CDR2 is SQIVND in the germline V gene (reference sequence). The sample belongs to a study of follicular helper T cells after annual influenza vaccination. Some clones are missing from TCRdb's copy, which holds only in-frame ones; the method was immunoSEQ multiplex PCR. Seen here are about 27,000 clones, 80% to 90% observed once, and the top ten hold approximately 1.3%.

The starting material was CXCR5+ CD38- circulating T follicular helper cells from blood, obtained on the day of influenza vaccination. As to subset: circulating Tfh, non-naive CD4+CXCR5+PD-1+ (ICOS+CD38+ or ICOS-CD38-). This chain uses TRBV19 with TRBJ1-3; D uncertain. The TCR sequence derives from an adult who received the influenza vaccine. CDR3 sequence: CASSPGRISGNTIYF. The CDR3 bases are TGTGCCAGTTCCCCAGGCCGTATCTCTGGAAACACCATATATTTT.